These T cell receptor beta chains were read from a single sample in a study of cytomegalovirus exposure and HLA in healthy donors. Only in-frame clones appear in the TCRdb table, and some are missing; sequencing was by immunoSEQ multiplex PCR. The table records more than 150,000 clones, around 77% of them present only once. Sequencing was carried out using PBMCs. Receptors originate from a woman between 25 and 40 years old in good health and CMV-seronegative. Both conserved end residues are part of each CDR3. The D gene is left open where the match is weak.

D,J,V,CDR3,DNA
TRBD2,TRBJ2-5,TRBV15,CATSPGGGAVETQYF,TGTGCCACCAGCCCTGGCGGGGGGGCTGTGGAGACCCAGTACTTC
NA,TRBJ2-3,TRBV5-1,CASSPSGRSTDTQYF,TGCGCCAGCAGCCCCTCGGGGAGGAGCACAGATACGCAGTATTTT
NA,TRBJ2-6,TRBV5-1,CASRGGSGSGANVLTF,TGCGCCAGCAGAGGTGGGTCCGGGTCTGGGGCCAACGTCCTGACTTTC
TRBD1,TRBJ1-5,TRBV7-6,CASSLQGVGQPQHF,TGTGCCAGCAGCTTACAGGGGGTGGGTCAGCCCCAGCATTTT
NA,TRBJ1-3,TRBV11-2,CASSLGGTSSGNTIYF,TGTGCCAGCAGCTTAGGCGGGACCAGCTCGGGAAACACCATATATTTT
NA,TRBJ2-1,TRBV11-2,CASSLARNEQFF,TGTGCCAGCAGCTTAGCGCGGAATGAGCAGTTCTTC
NA,TRBJ2-7,TRBV23-1,CASSHIRDNDPYEQYF,TGCGCCAGCAGTCACATCCGGGACAACGACCCCTACGAGCAGTACTTC
TRBD1,TRBJ2-7,TRBV6-6,CASRQRQGASYEQYF,TGTGCCAGCAGACAGCGACAGGGGGCATCATACGAGCAGTACTTC
TRBD1,TRBJ2-7,TRBV7-3,CASSPRGTGLSEQYF,TGTGCCAGCAGCCCCCGAGGGACAGGGCTTAGCGAGCAGTACTTC
TRBD1,TRBJ1-6,TRBV30,CAWSRVGQLQNSPLHF,TGTGCCTGGAGTAGGGTGGGACAGCTCCAGAATTCACCCCTCCACTTT
TRBD2,TRBJ2-7,TRBV29-1,CSVWGGYEQYF,TGCAGCGTCTGGGGGGGCTACGAGCAGTACTTC